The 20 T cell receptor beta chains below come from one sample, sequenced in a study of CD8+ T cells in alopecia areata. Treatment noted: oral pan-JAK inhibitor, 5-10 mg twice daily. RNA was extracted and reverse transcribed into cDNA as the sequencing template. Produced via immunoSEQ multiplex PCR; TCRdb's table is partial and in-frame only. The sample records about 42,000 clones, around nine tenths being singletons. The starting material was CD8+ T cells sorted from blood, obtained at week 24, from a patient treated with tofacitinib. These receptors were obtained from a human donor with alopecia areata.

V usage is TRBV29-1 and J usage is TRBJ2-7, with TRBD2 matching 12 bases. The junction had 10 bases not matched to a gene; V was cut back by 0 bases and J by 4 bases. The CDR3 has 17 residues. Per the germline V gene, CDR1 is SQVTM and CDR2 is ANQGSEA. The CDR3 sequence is CSVEDWESSGGAYEQYF. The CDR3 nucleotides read TGCAGCGTTGAAGATTGGGAATCTAGCGGGGGGGCTTACGAGCAGTACTTC.

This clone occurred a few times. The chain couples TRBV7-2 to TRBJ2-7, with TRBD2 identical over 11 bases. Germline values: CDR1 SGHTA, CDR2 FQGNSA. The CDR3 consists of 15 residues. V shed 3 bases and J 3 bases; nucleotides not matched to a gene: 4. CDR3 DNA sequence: TGTGCCAGCAGCTTCAGTAGCGGGGGGGGCTACGAGCAGTACTTC. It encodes CASSFSSGGGYEQYF.

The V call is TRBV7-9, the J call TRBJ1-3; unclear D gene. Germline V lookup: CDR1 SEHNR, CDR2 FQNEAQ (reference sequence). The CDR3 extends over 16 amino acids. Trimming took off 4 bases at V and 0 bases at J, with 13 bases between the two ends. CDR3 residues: CASSSLDGVSGNTIYF. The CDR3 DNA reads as TGTGCCAGCAGCTCCCTGGACGGAGTCTCTGGAAACACCATATATTTT.

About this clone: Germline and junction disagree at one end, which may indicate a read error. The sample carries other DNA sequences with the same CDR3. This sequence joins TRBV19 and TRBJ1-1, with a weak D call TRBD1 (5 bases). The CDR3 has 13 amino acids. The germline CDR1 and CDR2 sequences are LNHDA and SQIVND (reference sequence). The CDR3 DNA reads TGTGCCAGCAGTACCCCTGACAGTCTTGAAGCTTTCTTT. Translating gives CASSTPDSLEAFF.

DNA of the CDR3: TGTGCCAGCAGTTTATCGATGGCCTACAATGAGCAGTTCTTC. It specifies CASSLSMAYNEQFF. The chain links TRBV27 to TRBJ2-1, with D uncertain. Germline lookup yields CDR1 MNHEY and CDR2 SMNVEV (reference sequence). Trimming removed 0 bases from V and 2 bases from J, with 5 bases in between. The length of the CDR3 is 14 residues.

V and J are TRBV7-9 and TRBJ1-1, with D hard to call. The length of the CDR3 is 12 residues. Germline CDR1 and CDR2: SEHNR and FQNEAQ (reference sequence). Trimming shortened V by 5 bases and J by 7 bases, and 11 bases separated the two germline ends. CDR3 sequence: CASSPLTVEAFF. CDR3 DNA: TGTGCCAGCAGCCCCCTAACCGTTGAAGCTTTCTTT.

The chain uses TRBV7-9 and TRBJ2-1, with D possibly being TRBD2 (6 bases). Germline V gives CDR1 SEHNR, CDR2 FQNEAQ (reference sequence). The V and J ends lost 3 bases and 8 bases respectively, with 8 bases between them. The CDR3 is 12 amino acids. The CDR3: CASSFGDYEQFF. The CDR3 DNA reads TGTGCCAGCAGCTTTGGGGACTATGAGCAGTTCTTC.

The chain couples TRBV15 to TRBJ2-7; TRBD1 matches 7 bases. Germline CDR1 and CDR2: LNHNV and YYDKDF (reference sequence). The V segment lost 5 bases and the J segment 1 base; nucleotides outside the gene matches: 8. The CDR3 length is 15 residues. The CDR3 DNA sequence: TGTGCCACCAGCGTCAGAGGGGGCCTTTCCTACGAGCAGTACTTC. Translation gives CATSVRGGLSYEQYF.

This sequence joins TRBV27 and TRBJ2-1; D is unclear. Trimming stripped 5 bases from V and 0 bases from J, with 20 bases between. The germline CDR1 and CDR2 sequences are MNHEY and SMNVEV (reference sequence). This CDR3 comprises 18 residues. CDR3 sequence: CASSQNAPGQHSYNEQFF. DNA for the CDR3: TGTGCCAGCAGTCAAAACGCCCCGGGCCAGCACTCCTACAATGAGCAGTTCTTC.

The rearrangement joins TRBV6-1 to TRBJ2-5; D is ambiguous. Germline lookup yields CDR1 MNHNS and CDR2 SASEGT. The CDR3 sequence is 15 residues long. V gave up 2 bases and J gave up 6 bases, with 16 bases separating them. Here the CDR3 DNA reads TGTGCCAGCAGTGAAATTTTAACGGCCACGAAGACCCAGTACTTC. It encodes CASSEILTATKTQYF.

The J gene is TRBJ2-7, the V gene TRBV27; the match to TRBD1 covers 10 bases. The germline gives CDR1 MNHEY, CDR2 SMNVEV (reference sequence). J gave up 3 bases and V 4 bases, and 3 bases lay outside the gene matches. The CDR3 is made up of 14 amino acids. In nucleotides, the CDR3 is TGTGCCAGCAGTTACGGGACAGGGGACTACGAGCAGTACTTC. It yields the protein CASSYGTGDYEQYF.

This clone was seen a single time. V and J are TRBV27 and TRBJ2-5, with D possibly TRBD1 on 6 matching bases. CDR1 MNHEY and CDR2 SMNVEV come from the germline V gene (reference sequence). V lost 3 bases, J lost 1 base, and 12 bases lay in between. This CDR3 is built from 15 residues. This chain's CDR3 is CASSFLTGSQETQYF. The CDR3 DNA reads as TGTGCCAGCAGTTTCCTTACAGGGTCCCAAGAGACCCAGTACTTC.

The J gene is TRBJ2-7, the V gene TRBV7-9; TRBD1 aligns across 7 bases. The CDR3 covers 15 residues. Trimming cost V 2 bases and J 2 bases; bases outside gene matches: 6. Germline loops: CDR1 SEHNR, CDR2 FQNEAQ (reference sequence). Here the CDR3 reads CASSLSQGSPYEQYF. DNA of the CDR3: TGTGCCAGCAGCTTATCACAGGGGTCCCCCTACGAGCAGTACTTC.

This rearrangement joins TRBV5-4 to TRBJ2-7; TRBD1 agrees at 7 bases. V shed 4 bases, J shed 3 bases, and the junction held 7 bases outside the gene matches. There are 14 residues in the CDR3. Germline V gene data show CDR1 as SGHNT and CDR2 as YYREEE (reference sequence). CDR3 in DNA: TGTGCCAGCAGCCATACGGACAGGATCTACGAGCAGTACTTC. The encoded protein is CASSHTDRIYEQYF.

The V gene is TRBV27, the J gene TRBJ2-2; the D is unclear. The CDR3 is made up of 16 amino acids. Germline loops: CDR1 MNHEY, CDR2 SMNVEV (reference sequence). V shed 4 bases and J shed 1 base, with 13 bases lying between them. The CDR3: CASSSGPPVNTGELFF. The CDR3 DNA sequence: TGTGCCAGCAGTTCAGGACCACCCGTGAACACCGGGGAGCTGTTTTTT.

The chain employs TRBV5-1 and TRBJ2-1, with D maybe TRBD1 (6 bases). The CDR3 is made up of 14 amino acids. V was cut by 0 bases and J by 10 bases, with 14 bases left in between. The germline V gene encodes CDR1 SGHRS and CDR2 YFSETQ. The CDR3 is CASSLVQGIREQFF. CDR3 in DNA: TGCGCCAGCAGCTTGGTGCAGGGGATAAGGGAGCAGTTCTTC.

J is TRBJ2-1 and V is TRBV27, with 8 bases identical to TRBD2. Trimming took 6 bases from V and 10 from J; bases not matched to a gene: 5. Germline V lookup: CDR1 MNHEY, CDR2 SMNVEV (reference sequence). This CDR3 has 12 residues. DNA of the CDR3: TGTGCCAGCAGCTTAGCGGGGAGGGAGCAGTTCTTC. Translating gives CASSLAGREQFF.

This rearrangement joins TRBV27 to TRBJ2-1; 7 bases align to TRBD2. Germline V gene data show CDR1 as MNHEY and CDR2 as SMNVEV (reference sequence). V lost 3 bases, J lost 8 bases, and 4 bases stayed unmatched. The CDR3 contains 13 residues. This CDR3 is CASSLSGRHEQFF. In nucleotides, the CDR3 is TGTGCCAGCAGTTTGTCCGGGAGGCATGAGCAGTTCTTC.

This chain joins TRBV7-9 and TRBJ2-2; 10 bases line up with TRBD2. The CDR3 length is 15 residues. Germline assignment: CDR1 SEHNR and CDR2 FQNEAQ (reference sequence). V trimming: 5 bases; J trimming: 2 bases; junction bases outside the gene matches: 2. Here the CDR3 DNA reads TGTGCCAGCAGCCCTAGCGGGGGAAACACCGGGGAGCTGTTTTTT. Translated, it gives CASSPSGGNTGELFF.

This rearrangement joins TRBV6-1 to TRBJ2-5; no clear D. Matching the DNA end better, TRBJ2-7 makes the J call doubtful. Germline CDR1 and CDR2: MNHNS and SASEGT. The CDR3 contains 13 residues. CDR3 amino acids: CASSEATFYEQYF. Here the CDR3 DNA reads TGTGCCAGCAGTGAAGCGACTTTCTACGAGCAGTACTTC.